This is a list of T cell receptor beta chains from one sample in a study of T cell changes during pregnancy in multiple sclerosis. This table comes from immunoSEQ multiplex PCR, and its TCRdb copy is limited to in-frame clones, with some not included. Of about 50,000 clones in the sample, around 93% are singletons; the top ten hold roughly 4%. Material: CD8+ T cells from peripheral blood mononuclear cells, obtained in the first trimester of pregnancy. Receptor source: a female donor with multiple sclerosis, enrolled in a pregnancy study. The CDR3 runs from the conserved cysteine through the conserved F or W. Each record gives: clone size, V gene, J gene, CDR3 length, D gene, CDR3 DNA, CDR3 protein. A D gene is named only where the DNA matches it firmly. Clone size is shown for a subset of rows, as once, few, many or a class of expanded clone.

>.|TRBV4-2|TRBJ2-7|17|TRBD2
TGTGCCAGCAGCCAAGTCTGGCCGGGACTAGCGGGAGGTGAGCAGTACTTC
CASSQVWPGLAGGEQYF
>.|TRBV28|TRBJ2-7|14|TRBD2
TGTGCCAGCAGTTCTCGACTAGCGGGAGTCGAGCAGTACTTC
CASSSRLAGVEQYF
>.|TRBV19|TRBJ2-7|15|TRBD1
TGTGCCAGTAGTATCCGACCCGGGACAGGCCACGAGCAGTACTTC
CASSIRPGTGHEQYF
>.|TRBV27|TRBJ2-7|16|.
TGTGCCAGCAGTTTAAGAGGTCTTGACAGTCTCTACGAGCAGTACTTC
CASSLRGLDSLYEQYF
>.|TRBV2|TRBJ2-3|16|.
TGTGCCAGCAGGAGCGCCCATTTTACTAGCACAGATACGCAGTATTTT
CASRSAHFTSTDTQYF
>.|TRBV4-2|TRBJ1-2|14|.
TGTGCCAGCAGCCAAGGGGCCGCGTCCGTCGGCTACACCTTC
CASSQGAASVGYTF
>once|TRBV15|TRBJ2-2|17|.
TGTGCCACCAGCACACCCCCTACAGGGTTCGGGGACGGGGAGCTGTTTTTT
CATSTPPTGFGDGELFF
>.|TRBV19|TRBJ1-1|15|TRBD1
TGTGCCAGTAGTAACCCGGGACAGGTAAGCACTGAAGCTTTCTTT
CASSNPGQVSTEAFF
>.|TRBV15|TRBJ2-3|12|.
TGTGCCACCAGCCCGATAGCAGATACGCAGTATTTT
CATSPIADTQYF
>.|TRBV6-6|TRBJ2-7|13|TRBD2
TGTGCCAGCAGTTACTCGAGAGGAGCTAGCGGTTACTTC
CASSYSRGASGYF
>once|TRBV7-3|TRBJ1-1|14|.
TGTGCCAGCAGCTTAACTCCAGGGATCGCTGAAGCTTTCTTT
CASSLTPGIAEAFF
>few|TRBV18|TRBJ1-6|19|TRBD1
TGTGCCAGCTCACCACGTCCCGGGACAGGGATGGACCCCAATTCACCCCTCCACTTT
CASSPRPGTGMDPNSPLHF
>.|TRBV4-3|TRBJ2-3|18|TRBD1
TGCGCCAGCAGCCAAGACGACCGACAGGGGGCCGTTGCAGATACGCAGTATTTT
CASSQDDRQGAVADTQYF
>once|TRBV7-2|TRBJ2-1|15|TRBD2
TGTGCCAGCCTTGTCCTAGCGGGGGGACACAATGAGCAGTTCTTC
CASLVLAGGHNEQFF
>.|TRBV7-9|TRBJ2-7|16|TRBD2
TGTGCCAGCAGCTTACGGGGCGGGGGAATCCTTAACGAGCAGTACTTC
CASSLRGGGILNEQYF
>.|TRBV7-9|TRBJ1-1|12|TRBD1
TGTGCCAGCAGTTCAGGGGGTACTGAAGCTTTCTTT
CASSSGGTEAFF
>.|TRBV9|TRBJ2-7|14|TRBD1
TGTGCCAGCAGCCCCCGGGACAGAGCCTACGAGCAGTACTTC
CASSPRDRAYEQYF
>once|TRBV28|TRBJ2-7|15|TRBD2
TGTGCCAGCAGTCCGGGGACTAGCGGGAGCTACGAGCAGTACTTC
CASSPGTSGSYEQYF
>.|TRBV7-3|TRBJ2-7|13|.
TGTGCCAGCAGCCCCGACAGCTACTACGAGCAGTACTTC
CASSPDSYYEQYF
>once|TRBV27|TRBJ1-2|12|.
TGTGCCAGCAGTAGGAGGGGTTATGGCTACACCTTC
CASSRRGYGYTF
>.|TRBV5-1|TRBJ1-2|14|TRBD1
TGCGCCAGCAGACTGACAGGACAGGGTCTTGGCTACACCTTC
CASRLTGQGLGYTF
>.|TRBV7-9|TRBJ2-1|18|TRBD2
TGTGCCAGCAGCTTCTCCGGGACTAGCGGGGGGGCCGACAATGAGCAGTTCTTC
CASSFSGTSGGADNEQFF
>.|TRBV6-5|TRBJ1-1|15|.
TGTGCCAGCAGTTACCTCCCCGGGGGGAACACTGAAGCTTTCTTT
CASSYLPGGNTEAFF
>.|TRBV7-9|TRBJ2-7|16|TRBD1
TGTGCCAGCAGCTTACCCGGACAGGGTACGCCCTACGAGCAGTACTTC
CASSLPGQGTPYEQYF
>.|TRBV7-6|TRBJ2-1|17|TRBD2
TGTGCCAGCAGCTTAACGGTGGCTAGCGGGGATTACAATGAGCAGTTCTTC
CASSLTVASGDYNEQFF
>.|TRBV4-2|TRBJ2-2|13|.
TGTGCCAGCACCCTCCCGAACACCGGGGAGCTGTTTTTT
CASTLPNTGELFF
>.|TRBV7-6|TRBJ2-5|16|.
TGTGCCAGCAGCTTAGCGCTTCCGCAGGTCCAAGAGACCCAGTACTTC
CASSLALPQVQETQYF
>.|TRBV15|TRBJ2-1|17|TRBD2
TGTGCCACCAGCAGAGATAGAGTAGCGGGGTACGGTAATGAGCAGTTCTTC
CATSRDRVAGYGNEQFF